This TCR beta chain was found in a study of T cells expressing NK-cell markers. Germline loops: CDR1 SGDLS, CDR2 YYNGEE. The CDR3 is 16 residues long. With the 5' RACE reads reprocessed, TCRdb shows one record per CDR3 protein and no DNA. The listing records 250,000 to 300,000 distinct CDR3 sequences. Sequenced material: blood T cells: a sorted CD56 or NKG2C T cell subset, CD4+ or CD8+ T cells, or bulk PBMC T cells (not recorded which). The sequence came from a young man in good health. This rearrangement joins TRBV9 to TRBJ2-1; TCRdb's D call of TRBD1 is untestable without DNA. CDR3 sequence reads: CASSVGGGFQYNEQFF.